This record covers a single T cell receptor (beta chain). Its antigen is as yet unknown. CDR3 size: 14 residues. The ends were cut back, 8 bases at V and 0 bases at J, with 11 bases in the middle. Germline-derived CDR1 and CDR2 are SNHLY and FYNNEI. The data belong to a study of shared clonotypes between healthy human individuals. Points from the study as a whole: Shared clonotypes: approximately 4.5% naive CD4, around 4% naive CD8, about 2.5% memory CD4, approximately 0.37% memory CD8. Researchers found naive subsets generally carried larger estimated richness than memory subsets.

Assay used: immunoSEQ multiplex PCR; TCRdb lists only in-frame clones, some missing. Among around 600,000 clones listed, 98% were seen once. Naivety among CD8 cells was defined by CD45RO negativity and positive CCR7 selection, thereby excluding terminally differentiated effector memory CD45RA+ cells. Among the donors, all were Caucasian adults who lived in Nashville, Tennessee. The sample was naive CD8+ T cells sorted from blood. V and J are TRBV2 and TRBJ1-3; D is unclear. The receptor comes from a man younger than 45 in good health. In DNA, the CDR3 is TGTGCCAGCGGGTTCGGCAGCTCTGGAAACACCATATATTTT. Translation: CASGFGSSGNTIYF.